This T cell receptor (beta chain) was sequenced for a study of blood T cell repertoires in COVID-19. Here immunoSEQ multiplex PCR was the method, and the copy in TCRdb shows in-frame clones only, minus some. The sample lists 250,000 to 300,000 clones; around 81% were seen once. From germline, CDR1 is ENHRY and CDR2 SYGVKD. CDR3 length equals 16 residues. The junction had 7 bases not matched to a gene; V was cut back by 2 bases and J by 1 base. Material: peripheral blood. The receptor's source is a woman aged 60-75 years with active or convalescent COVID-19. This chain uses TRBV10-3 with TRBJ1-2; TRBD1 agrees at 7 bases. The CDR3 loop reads CAISEHRDSLNYGYTF. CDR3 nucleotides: TGTGCCATCAGTGAGCACCGGGACAGCCTTAACTATGGCTACACCTTC.